A selection of T cell receptor beta chains follows, all from one sample in a study of control samples from healthy donors and cancer patients. Assay: immunoSEQ multiplex PCR; the TCRdb copy retains only in-frame clones and omits some. The table lists tens of thousands of clones, approximately 88% of them singletons. Material: PBMCs. The receptors were sampled from a man aged 65 to 79 with lung cancer. Each CDR3 is given without its conserved first and last residue. A D gene is named only where the DNA matches it firmly.

D gene	V gene	CDR3 protein
TRBD2	TRBV6-5	ASSSTSGGQF
NA	TRBV7-2	ASSPIRNTGELF
NA	TRBV5-1	ASRISGGGEKLF
TRBD1	TRBV9	ASNPSTGTGESHYGYT
NA	TRBV5-1	ASSLARVSYT
TRBD1	TRBV18	ASSLGTGYEQY
NA	TRBV7-6	ASSWGRVNTEAF
NA	TRBV14	ASSLLLSGEQY
NA	TRBV6-5	ASSLGPKDGYT
NA	TRBV19	ASRRFGTESSYNSPLH
NA	TRBV20-1	SASEGIPYNSPLH
NA	TRBV20-1	SASASTDTQY
NA	TRBV19	ASSIDRGRTRTEQF
NA	TRBV19	ATSIQGGQETQY
NA	TRBV2	ASRDLSTTYEQY
NA	TRBV14	ASSQKLGANYGYT
TRBD2	TRBV27	ASTTPGGGANVLT
NA	TRBV12-3/TRBV12-4	ASVPGPSRGLF
NA	TRBV6-6	ASSSQINSPLH
NA	TRBV19	ASSIRGNTGELF
NA	TRBV7-9	ASSSTGYYGYT
TRBD1	TRBV7-9	ASSSGTGAGNTIY
NA	TRBV4-2	ASSQEGTTSTDTQY
NA	TRBV19	ASSISGSSYEQY
NA	TRBV5-1	ASRFDSYEQY
NA	TRBV5-1	ASSLDQRRELF
TRBD2	TRBV11-3	ASSLALAGGIDEQY
NA	TRBV5-1	ASSLEGSYEQY
NA	TRBV7-2	ASSLRHQHTEAF
TRBD1	TRBV6-5	ASLDRVVEKLF
NA	TRBV6-2/TRBV6-3	ASSYPVPYGYT
NA	TRBV5-1	ASSLEVTNSPLH
NA	TRBV5-1	ASSFYGMSSYEQY
TRBD1	TRBV5-5	ASSKGDRDNQPQH
TRBD1	TRBV5-1	ASSNVGTDEAF
NA	TRBV7-8	ASSSRGSSTEAF
NA	TRBV11-2	ASSFTPLETDTQY
NA	TRBV7-9	ASSQDGGAFGQY
TRBD1	TRBV5-8	ASSGTGGQPQH
NA	TRBV11-2	ASSLSQVETEAF
NA	TRBV21-1	ASTASGGRDYGYT
TRBD1	TRBV3-1/TRBV3-2	ASSQGRGPHNEQF
NA	TRBV3-1/TRBV3-2	ASSRVGRTEAF
TRBD1	TRBV5-6	ASSSPTGTHEQF